This T cell receptor beta chain is drawn from a study of T cell responses to AZD1222 COVID-19 vaccine. Points from the study as a whole: Dominant CD4 TCR responses targeted spike regions 160-218 and 743-854.

The method was immunoSEQ multiplex PCR; TCRdb's version includes in-frame clones alone and lacks a portion of them. In the table there are under 200,000 clones, 80% to 95% of which are singletons. For this clone: Its specificity is unknown.

This CDR3 is built from 15 residues. CDR1 LGHNA and CDR2 YSLEER come from the germline V gene. Unmatched junction bases numbered 2, after V lost 0 bases and J lost 4 bases. The V and J genes are TRBV4-3 and TRBJ2-4; 8 nucleotides line up with TRBD1. The clonotype comes from an adult in good health. Sequenced material: peripheral blood, taken on day 0 of AZD1222 vaccination. The CDR3 DNA reads as TGCGCCAGCAGCCAAGACCGGACAGGGAAAAACATTCAGTACTTC. It translates to CASSQDRTGKNIQYF.